The 11 T cell receptor beta chains reported below all come from one sample, sequenced in a study of cytomegalovirus exposure and HLA in healthy donors. This PCR relied on a set of 60 Vbeta primers and 13 Jbeta primers. Sequencing used immunoSEQ multiplex PCR; TCRdb keeps in-frame clones, though not all of them. The sample contains around 150,000 clones, 65% to 85% of which appear only once. The sequenced sample was PBMCs. The source of these receptors is a woman younger than 45 in good health and CMV-seropositive.

This clone came up once. The chain uses TRBV5-1 and TRBJ2-3, with D maybe TRBD2 (5 bases). The CDR3 is 16 residues long. Trimming shortened V by 2 bases and J by 0 bases, and 13 bases separated the two germline ends. The V gene's germline CDR1 is SGHRS and CDR2 YFSETQ. Here the CDR3 reads CASSLSFTGSTDTQYF. Here the CDR3 DNA reads TGCGCCAGCAGCTTAAGCTTCACGGGGAGCACAGATACGCAGTATTTT.

V is TRBV27 and J is TRBJ1-1; D gene uncertain. Trimming took off 2 bases at V and 6 bases at J, with 10 bases between the two ends. CDR3 size: 13 residues. Germline V gene lookup returns CDR1 MNHEY and CDR2 SMNVEV (reference sequence). CDR3 region: CASSLGVAAEAFF. The CDR3 DNA is TGTGCCAGCAGTTTAGGAGTGGCGGCTGAAGCTTTCTTT.

V usage is TRBV7-2 and J usage is TRBJ1-6; TRBD1 matches 10 bases. Germline V gene sequence: CDR1 SGHTA, CDR2 FQGNSA. This CDR3 has 15 amino acids. With 6 bases clipped from V and 10 bases from J, the junction kept 9 bases outside the gene matches. CDR3 protein: CASSSDRGRRSPLHF. Here the CDR3 DNA reads TGTGCCAGCAGTTCCGACAGGGGGCGCCGATCACCCCTCCACTTT.

The rearrangement joins TRBV18 to TRBJ2-3; D is unclear. Trimming removed 2 bases from V and 2 bases from J, with 5 bases in between. Germline V gene data show CDR1 as KGHSH and CDR2 as LQKENI. The CDR3 has 13 residues. CDR3 protein: CASSPYSTDTQYF. DNA for the CDR3: TGTGCCAGCTCACCATACTCCACAGATACGCAGTATTTT.

This chain joins TRBV28 and TRBJ2-7, with 8 bases that match TRBD2. CDR3 length: 15 residues. After removal of 0 bases from V and 5 bases from J, the junction contained 6 bases not matched to a gene. The V gene's germline CDR1 is MDHEN and CDR2 SYDVKM. This chain's CDR3 is CASSLWRGEFHEQYF. The CDR3, as DNA: TGTGCCAGCAGTTTATGGCGGGGGGAGTTCCACGAGCAGTACTTC.

The V and J genes are TRBV7-8 and TRBJ2-2; unclear D gene. The CDR3 spans 14 residues. Deletions cut 5 bases from V and 5 bases from J, with 12 bases between. Germline V gene lookup returns CDR1 SGHVS and CDR2 FQNEAQ. Here the CDR3 reads CASSPKPRTGELFF. The CDR3 DNA sequence: TGTGCCAGCAGCCCCAAACCTAGAACCGGGGAGCTGTTTTTT. Complete variable domain (other parts from reference TRBV7-8 and TRBJ2-2): GAGVSQSPRYKVAKRGQDVALRCDPISGHVSLFWYQQALGQGPEFLTYFQNEAQLDKSGLPSDRFFAERPEGSVSTLKIQRTQQEDSAVYLCASSPKPRTGELFFGEGSRLTVL.

The V and J genes are TRBV7-6 and TRBJ1-4; 7 positions agree with TRBD1. The trim removed 1 base at V and 6 bases at J, leaving 5 bases unmatched. The CDR3 is 15 amino acids. Germline V gene lookup returns CDR1 SGHVS and CDR2 FNYEAQ. CDR3 loop: CASSLVAGGYEKLFF. CDR3 sequence (DNA): TGTGCCAGCAGCTTAGTCGCAGGGGGTTATGAAAAACTGTTTTTT. Variable domain in full (rest from reference TRBV7-6 and TRBJ1-4): GAGVSQSPRYKVTKRGQDVALRCDPISGHVSLYWYRQALGQGPEFLTYFNYEAQQDKSGLPNDRFSAERPEGSISTLTIQRTEQRDSAMYRCASSLVAGGYEKLFFGSGTQLSVL.

The chain uses TRBV2 and TRBJ1-1; D is perhaps TRBD1 (6 bases). Germline assignment: CDR1 SNHLY and CDR2 FYNNEI. Between the trimmed V and J ends, which lost 2 bases and 3 bases, there was a span of 10 bases. The CDR3 runs 14 residues. In DNA, the CDR3 is TGTGCCAGCAGTGAATCTGGACAGTACACTGAAGCTTTCTTT. It specifies CASSESGQYTEAFF.

This clone turned up a few times. The chain combines TRBV7-9 with TRBJ1-2; D is undetermined. Germline V gene data show CDR1 as SEHNR and CDR2 as FQNEAQ (reference sequence). Trimming removed 10 bases from V and 5 bases from J, with 11 bases in between. CDR3 length: 11 residues. The CDR3 nucleotides read TGTGCCACCGTCGGGATATATGGCTACACCTTC. This sequence encodes CATVGIYGYTF.

For this clone: Compared with germline, one end of the junction differs, possibly owing to a read error. This chain uses TRBV28 with TRBJ1-1, with TRBD1 identical over 8 bases. The CDR3 consists of 15 residues. Germline CDR1 reads MDHEN; CDR2 reads SYDVKM. The CDR3 nucleotides are TGTGCCAACAGTTACCTGGACAGGGCGTCAACTGAAGCTTTCTTT. Protein: CANSYLDRASTEAFF.

The chain employs TRBV29-1 and TRBJ1-6, with TRBD1 as a possible D gene (6 bases). In germline, CDR1 is SQVTM, CDR2 ANQGSEA. V was clipped by 4 bases and J by 8 bases, with 12 bases between them. The CDR3 contains 13 residues. Written as DNA, the CDR3 is TGCAGCGTTGGTTGGGCAGGGGATTCACCCCTCCACTTT. This codes for CSVGWAGDSPLHF.